This entry lists 25 T cell receptor beta chains sequenced from one sample in a study of T cell responses to AZD1222 COVID-19 vaccine. Method: immunoSEQ multiplex PCR; TCRdb's copy keeps in-frame clones and lacks some. This sample has about 79,000 clones, with approximately 80% found just once. The sequencing here drew on peripheral blood, taken on day 0 of AZD1222 vaccination. The receptor set was obtained from an adult in good health.

The sample holds a few counts of this clone. The V call is TRBV11-3, the J call TRBJ2-3; TRBD2 matches at 8 bases. Germline assignment: CDR1 SGHNT and CDR2 YENEEA. V trimming: 6 bases; J trimming: 9 bases; junction bases outside the gene matches: 11. This CDR3 is built from 14 residues. CDR3 in amino acids: CASSSTGTRNTQYF. The CDR3 nucleotides read TGTGCCAGCAGTTCAACCGGGACTAGAAACACGCAGTATTTT.

CDR3: CASRSSGPTEAFF. The CDR3, as DNA: TGTGCCAGTAGATCGAGTGGGCCCACTGAAGCTTTCTTT. The rearrangement joins TRBV19 to TRBJ1-1; unclear D gene. V lost 6 bases and J lost 4, with 12 bases in between. The CDR3 is 13 residues long. CDR1 is LNHDA, CDR2 SQIVND, per germline (reference sequence).

The V gene is TRBV19, the J gene TRBJ1-1; D gene ambiguous. Germline assignment: CDR1 LNHDA and CDR2 SQIVND (reference sequence). V gave up 7 bases and J gave up 0 bases, with 3 bases separating them. This CDR3 comprises 11 residues. CDR3 nucleotide sequence: TGTGCCAGTAAGTTGAACACTGAAGCTTTCTTT. Protein product: CASKLNTEAFF.

Worth noting for this clone: The sample contains more than one DNA sequence encoding this CDR3. The gene calls are TRBV7-9 and TRBJ2-6; D is undetermined. CDR3 length: 13 amino acids. The V end was cut by 3 bases, the J end by 1 base, with 1 base between. Germline V CDR1 and CDR2: SEHNR, FQNEAQ (reference sequence). Written as DNA, the CDR3 is TGTGCCAGCAGCTTTTCTGGGGCCAACGTCCTGACTTTC. Protein: CASSFSGANVLTF. The full variable domain, its missing parts supplied by reference TRBV7-9 and TRBJ2-6, is DTGVSQNPRHKITKRGQNVTFRCDPISEHNRLYWYRQTLGQGPEFLTYFQNEAQLEKSRLLSDRFSAERPKGSFSTLEIQRTEQGDSAMYLCASSFSGANVLTFGAGSRLTVL.

The CDR3 DNA sequence: TGTGCCAGCAGCGTAGCCTCGGGGGTAAGCACAGATACGCAGTATTTT. Encoded protein: CASSVASGVSTDTQYF. The chain has TRBV9 and TRBJ2-3; tentative D call: TRBD2 (6 bases). CDR1 and CDR2 (germline): SGDLS, YYNGEE. V lost 0 bases to trimming and J lost 0 bases, with 11 bases between them. This CDR3 spans 16 amino acids.

The rearrangement links TRBV10-1 to TRBJ2-3; 10 bases match TRBD2. V was pared by 7 bases and J by 5 bases, with 9 bases of the junction left unmatched. The CDR3 extends over 15 amino acids. Germline CDR1 is WNHNN and CDR2 is SYGVQD (reference sequence). The CDR3 here is CASKPTSGLGDTQYF. CDR3 coding DNA: TGCGCCAGCAAACCGACTAGCGGGTTGGGAGATACGCAGTATTTT.

V gene TRBV7-9 combines with J gene TRBJ2-1; 7 nucleotides line up with TRBD2. After removal of 4 bases from V and 6 bases from J, the junction contained 6 bases not matched to a gene. Germline values: CDR1 SEHNR, CDR2 FQNEAQ (reference sequence). The CDR3 is made up of 14 amino acids. The CDR3 is CASSSRLAANEQFF. The CDR3 coding sequence is TGTGCCAGCAGCTCAAGACTAGCCGCCAATGAGCAGTTCTTC.

The chain has TRBV6-5 and TRBJ2-7; D ambiguous. V lost 2 bases and J lost 6, with 11 bases in between. In germline, CDR1 is MNHEY, CDR2 SVGAGI. The CDR3 runs to 13 residues. The CDR3 sequence: CASSYLGASEQYF. The CDR3 DNA reads as TGTGCCAGCAGTTACCTAGGAGCTAGCGAGCAGTACTTC.

This clone is a singleton in its sample. The CDR3 reads CASSRRSGTGYEKLFF. Here the CDR3 DNA reads TGTGCCAGCAGCCGACGATCCGGGACAGGGTATGAAAAACTGTTTTTT. This sequence joins TRBV3-1 (or the pseudogene TRBV3-2) and TRBJ1-4, with 9 bases that match TRBD1. The ends lost 4 bases at V and 6 bases at J; junction bases unmatched: 9. The CDR3 has 16 residues. Germline V gene lookup returns CDR1 LGHDT and CDR2 YNNKEL (reference sequence).

This chain links TRBV15 with TRBJ2-5; D unclear. CDR1 is LNHNV and CDR2 is YYDKDF in the germline V gene (reference sequence). The CDR3 spans 11 residues. Trimming took off 5 bases at V and 5 bases at J, with 6 bases between the two ends. The CDR3 reads CATSPRETQYF. The CDR3 region has the DNA TGTGCCACCAGCCCCAGGGAGACCCAGTACTTC.

This clone was recorded only once. The chain uses TRBV19 and TRBJ2-1; 10 bases fit TRBD2. The CDR3 spans 19 residues. Losses at the gene ends were 7 bases for V and 0 bases for J; bases not matched to a gene: 15. The V gene's germline CDR1 is LNHDA and CDR2 SQIVND (reference sequence). CDR3 in DNA: TGTGCCAGTACCAAACCCCTAGCGGGGGCCAGAAGCTCCTACAATGAGCAGTTCTTC. Its protein product is CASTKPLAGARSSYNEQFF. The variable domain in full, with the rest retrieved from reference TRBV19 and TRBJ2-1, is DGGITQSPKYLFRKEGQNVTLSCEQNLNHDAMYWYRQDPGQGLRLIYYSQIVNDFQKGDIAEGYSVSREKKESFPLTVTSAQKNPTAFYLCASTKPLAGARSSYNEQFFGPGTRLTVL.

This clone was counted many times. Additional DNA sequences in this sample encode the identical CDR3. The V call is TRBV7-9, the J call TRBJ2-1; 9 bases agree with TRBD2. CDR3 length: 14 residues. Losses at the gene ends were 8 bases for V and 7 bases for J; bases not matched to a gene: 9. Germline V gene lookup returns CDR1 SEHNR and CDR2 FQNEAQ (reference sequence). CDR3 nucleotide sequence: TGTGCCAGCCGCGGGGGGGGCGGGGGGAATGAGCAGTTCTTC. Encoded protein: CASRGGGGGNEQFF.

A single count supports this clone. V and J are TRBV5-5 and TRBJ1-2; TRBD1 aligns across 8 bases. V lost 4 bases to trimming and J lost 2 bases; unmatched junction nucleotides: 4. Germline values: CDR1 SGHKS, CDR2 YYEKEE (reference sequence). The CDR3 extends over 14 amino acids. The CDR3 bases are TGTGCCAGCAGCCAGAACAGGGGGAACTATGGCTACACCTTC. This codes for CASSQNRGNYGYTF.

This chain connects TRBV28 to TRBJ2-2, with 8 bases identical to TRBD1. This CDR3 comprises 14 residues. V was clipped by 8 bases and J by 2 bases; unmatched bases: 4. Germline values: CDR1 MDHEN, CDR2 SYDVKM. DNA for the CDR3: TGTGCCAGCCGGGACAGGCTCAACACCGGGGAGCTGTTTTTT. It specifies CASRDRLNTGELFF.

This chain joins TRBV11-2 and TRBJ2-2; 7 nucleotides align to TRBD1. The trim removed 5 bases at V and 9 bases at J, leaving 15 bases unmatched. The CDR3 covers 16 residues. Germline lookup yields CDR1 SGHAT and CDR2 FQNNGV. Here the CDR3 reads CASSPYPGTVSRELFF. The CDR3 DNA is TGTGCCAGCAGCCCGTATCCCGGGACAGTGTCCAGGGAGCTGTTTTTT.

The rearrangement links TRBV5-5 to TRBJ2-7; D could derive from TRBD1 or TRBD2 (5 bases each). The CDR3 totals 14 residues. Between the trimmed V and J ends, which lost 3 bases and 6 bases, there was a span of 16 bases. Germline assignment: CDR1 SGHKS and CDR2 YYEKEE (reference sequence). This chain's CDR3 is CASSSGRQQAEQYF. The DNA of the CDR3 is TGTGCCAGCAGCTCGGGACGGCAGCAGGCCGAGCAGTACTTC.

The CDR3 DNA reads as TGTGCCATCAGTGAAGTGAACACTGAAGCTTTCTTT. Protein: CAISEVNTEAFF. The V call is TRBV10-3, the J call TRBJ1-1; D is undetermined. Trimming removed 3 bases from V and 0 bases from J, with 2 bases in between. The germline CDR1 and CDR2 sequences are ENHRY and SYGVKD. The CDR3 is 12 residues long.

V and J are TRBV5-4 and TRBJ2-1, with D possibly matching TRBD1 (6 bases). V was trimmed by 4 bases and J by 5 bases, leaving 19 bases between them. CDR1 is SGHNT, CDR2 YYREEE, per germline (reference sequence). The CDR3 has 16 residues. CDR3 protein: CASSPTGAGLDNEQFF. In DNA, the CDR3 is TGTGCCAGCAGCCCGACAGGAGCCGGACTCGACAATGAGCAGTTCTTC.

Notes on this clone: Other DNA sequences from this sample encode an identical CDR3 as well. The V gene is TRBV5-1, the J gene TRBJ2-1, with 7 bases lining up with TRBD1. The CDR3 is 15 amino acids. In germline, CDR1 is SGHRS, CDR2 YFSETQ. V was pared by 0 bases and J by 2 bases, with 2 bases of the junction left unmatched. The CDR3 is CASSLGQGPYNEQFF. Here the CDR3 DNA reads TGCGCCAGCAGCTTGGGACAGGGCCCCTACAATGAGCAGTTCTTC.

In DNA, the CDR3 is TGCGCCAGCAGTGAGTTGGACAGGGGTTCCTATAATTCACCCCTCCACTTT. The encoded protein is CASSELDRGSYNSPLHF. The gene calls are TRBV10-2 and TRBJ1-6; 9 nucleotides line up with TRBD1. With 1 base clipped from V and 1 base from J, the junction kept 2 bases outside the gene matches. In germline, CDR1 is WSHSY, CDR2 SAAADI. CDR3 length: 17 amino acids.

This chain uses TRBV5-1 with TRBJ1-5; D is possibly TRBD1 (6 bases). Germline CDR1 and CDR2: SGHRS and YFSETQ. The CDR3 consists of 14 residues. The V and J ends lost 4 bases and 3 bases respectively, with 11 bases between them. The CDR3 loop reads CASSPDSPNQPQHF. CDR3 nucleotides: TGCGCCAGCAGCCCGGACAGTCCCAATCAGCCCCAGCATTTT.

The chain carries TRBV27 and TRBJ1-1; no firm D call. The CDR3 has 14 amino acids. CDR1 and CDR2 from the germline V gene are MNHEY and SMNVEV (reference sequence). Trimming left V 4 bases short and J 2 bases short, with 11 bases between. The CDR3 sequence is CASSSPRPNTEAFF. CDR3 in DNA: TGTGCCAGCAGTTCCCCCAGGCCCAACACTGAAGCTTTCTTT.

J is TRBJ2-1 and V is TRBV3-1 (or the pseudogene TRBV3-2); TRBD1 or TRBD2 may be the D gene (5 bases each). This CDR3 region has 14 residues. Germline loops: CDR1 LGHDT, CDR2 YNNKEL (reference sequence). Trimming took off 4 bases at V and 7 bases at J, with 14 bases between the two ends. The CDR3 region is CASSRGDLGNEQFF. The CDR3 DNA sequence: TGTGCCAGCAGCCGTGGGGACCTCGGGAATGAGCAGTTCTTC.

The chain uses TRBV5-6 and TRBJ1-6; D might be TRBD1 (5 bases). The length of the CDR3 is 16 residues. Trimming pared 3 bases from V and 4 bases from J, leaving 14 bases between. The V gene's germline CDR1 is SGHDT and CDR2 YYEEEE. Here the CDR3 reads CASSSGPRAYNSPLHF. Written as DNA, the CDR3 is TGTGCCAGCAGCTCGGGACCTCGGGCATATAATTCACCCCTCCACTTT.

The rearrangement uses TRBV5-1 and TRBJ1-1, with D maybe TRBD1 (5 bases). The germline V gene has CDR1 SGHRS and CDR2 YFSETQ. CDR3 length: 14 amino acids. The V gene lost 7 bases and the J gene lost 3 bases, with 16 bases spanning the gap. In DNA, the CDR3 is TGCGCCAGCTCTCTCGGAGGGGACTACACTGAAGCTTTCTTT. This encodes CASSLGGDYTEAFF.